This T cell receptor (beta chain) was sequenced for a study of Ad26.COV2.S vaccination and SARS-CoV-2 variants (dated by TCRdb to the early 2020s). Notes on the research overall: Vaccine-arm donors came from COV1001, a multicentre, randomized, double-blind, placebo-controlled phase I-IIa trial of Ad26.COV2.S in healthy adults. Ad26.COV2.S was administered intramuscularly at a dose of 5x10^10 or 1x10^11 viral particles, either as one shot or as two shots given 56 days apart. TCRbeta repertoire sequencing was used to assess the specificity and breadth of SARS-CoV-2-reactive T cell receptors after Ad26.COV2.S vaccination. The TCR-sequenced set comprised around 30 samples: some 20 Ad26.COV2.S vaccine recipients, 5 placebo recipients and 8 SARS-CoV-2 convalescent individuals. Trial participants were randomized into five groups of five, in which low-dose or high-dose Ad26.COV2.S was given once or twice, or placebo was given on both occasions. Blinding of investigators to trial group allocation was maintained during experiments and outcome assessment.

This specimen's treatment or condition label, per the study, means: about 20 received Ad26.COV2.S at low or high dose, single or two shots; five or six received placebo; per-sample allocation not given. For vaccine and placebo recipients, the sequenced repertoires came from samples collected on day 63 after the first injection. Between 29 July and 7 August 2020, Cohort 1b enrolled about two dozen adults aged 18-55 years at one site in Boston, USA. Ad26.COV2.S consisted of a replication-incompetent adenovirus type 26 vector by which a prefusion-stabilized SARS-CoV-2 spike protein from the original Wuhan strain was expressed. The immunoSEQ Assay was used to sequence TCRbeta CDR3 regions. After extraction, genomic DNA underwent amplification by bias-controlled multiplex PCR, followed by high-throughput sequencing. Regarding the original processing steps: To quantify the absolute abundance of each unique TCRbeta CDR3 region, sequences were collapsed and filtered. T cell fraction was estimated by normalization of TCRbeta template counts to usable DNA, with usable DNA being measured through amplification of reference genes present in all nucleated cells. Repertoire TCRs were annotated as SARS-CoV-2-specific when V gene, CDR3 amino acid sequence and J gene were exactly matched to a known reactive TCR set. The reference SARS-CoV-2 TCR set came from MIRA and was filtered for enrichment in COVID-19-positive ImmuneCODE repertoires, removing public or cross-reactive TCRs. Using the MIRA antigens, annotated TCRs were further analysed by specific ORF or by position within an ORF. Breadth was defined as annotated unique rearrangements over total unique productive rearrangements; depth was the summed frequency of those rearrangements. Group comparisons of TCR breadth used two-sided Wilcoxon rank-sum tests. This is the immuneACCESS table as TCRdb keeps it, with only in-frame sequences that have V and J called. A part of the clones is gone; compared with another copy, unresolved V genes explain less than half, and the rest is unexplained. The V and J calls and clone size come from that table; D and trimming were worked out from the DNA. The sample yields approximately 250,000 clones; around nine tenths were counted once. The ten biggest clones cover under 3% of the sample.

From the cysteine through the phenylalanine, the CDR3 covers 15 amino acids. Of the read, only the CDR3 DNA is kept; its 45 bases are in frame from base 1. Broad study findings and their caveats: Ad26.COV2.S recipients had higher spike-specific TCR breadth than placebo recipients (P = 0.0014). Vaccine and placebo recipients had comparable non-spike TCR breadth, which fits with the vaccine containing only spike. The authors noted that the TCR breadth and depth analyses may have underestimated total T cell responses. The study was not powered for comparison of responses between vaccine doses or regimens. After vaccination, substantial breadth of spike-specific CD8+ and CD4+ T cell responses was reported.

A note on this clone: Its binding antigen is unknown. No per-base quality is available; no much larger clone lies one base away.

Source: peripheral blood, taken in a trial of Ad26.COV2.S vaccine versus placebo. The clonotype comes from a person aged 18-60 years who received the Ad26.COV2.S COVID-19 vaccine or a placebo. The chain joins TRBV21-1 to TRBJ1-1. TRBV21-1 is an annotated pseudogene. The DNA is TGTGCTAGCAGCACCGTAGGGAGGGCTCCCACTGAAGCTTTCTTT. It is translated as CASSTVGRAPTEAFF.